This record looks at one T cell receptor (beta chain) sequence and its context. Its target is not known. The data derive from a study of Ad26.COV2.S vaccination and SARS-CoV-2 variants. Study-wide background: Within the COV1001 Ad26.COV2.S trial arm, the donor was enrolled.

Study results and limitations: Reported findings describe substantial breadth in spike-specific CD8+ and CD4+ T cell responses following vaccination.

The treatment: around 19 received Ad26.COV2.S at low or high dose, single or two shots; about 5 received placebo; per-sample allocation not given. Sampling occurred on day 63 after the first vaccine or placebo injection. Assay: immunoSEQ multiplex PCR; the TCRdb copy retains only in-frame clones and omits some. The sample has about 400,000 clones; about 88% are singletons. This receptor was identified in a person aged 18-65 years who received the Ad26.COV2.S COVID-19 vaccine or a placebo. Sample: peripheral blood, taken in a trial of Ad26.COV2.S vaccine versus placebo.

The CDR3 DNA follows: TGTGCCAGCAGCCAACAATCAGGCCAGGGGGGCTACACCTTC. Translating it yields CASSQQSGQGGYTF. This rearrangement joins TRBV4-2 to TRBJ1-2, with D perhaps matching TRBD1 (6 bases). The V end was cut by 2 bases, the J end by 8 bases, with 15 bases between. CDR1 LGHNA and CDR2 YNFKEQ come from the germline V gene. The CDR3 length is 14 residues.